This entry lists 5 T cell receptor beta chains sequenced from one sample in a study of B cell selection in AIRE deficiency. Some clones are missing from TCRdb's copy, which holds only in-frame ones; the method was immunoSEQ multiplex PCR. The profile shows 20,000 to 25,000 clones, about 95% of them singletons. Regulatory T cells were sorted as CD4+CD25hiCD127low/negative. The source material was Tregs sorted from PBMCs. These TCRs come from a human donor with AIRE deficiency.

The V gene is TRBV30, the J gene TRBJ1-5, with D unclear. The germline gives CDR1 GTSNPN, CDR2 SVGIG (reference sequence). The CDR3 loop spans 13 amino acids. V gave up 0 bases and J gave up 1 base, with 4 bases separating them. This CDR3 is CAWSVLSNQPQHF. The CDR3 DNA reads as TGTGCCTGGAGTGTTTTGAGCAATCAGCCCCAGCATTTT.

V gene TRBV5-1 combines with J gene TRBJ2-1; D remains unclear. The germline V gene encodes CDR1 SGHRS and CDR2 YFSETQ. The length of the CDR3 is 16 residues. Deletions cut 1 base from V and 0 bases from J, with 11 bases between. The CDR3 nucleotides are TGCGCCAGCAGCTTGTCAGTCCATCGCTCCTACAATGAGCAGTTCTTC. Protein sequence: CASSLSVHRSYNEQFF.

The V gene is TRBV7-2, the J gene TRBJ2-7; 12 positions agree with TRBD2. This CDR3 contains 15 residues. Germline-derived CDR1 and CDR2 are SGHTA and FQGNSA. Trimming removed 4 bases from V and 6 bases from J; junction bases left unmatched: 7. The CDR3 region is CASSSRTSGAFEQYF. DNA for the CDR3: TGTGCCAGCAGCTCCAGGACTAGCGGGGCCTTCGAGCAGTACTTC. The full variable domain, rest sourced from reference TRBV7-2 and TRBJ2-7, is GAGVSQSPSNKVTEKGKDVELRCDPISGHTALYWYRQSLGQGLEFLIYFQGNSAPDKSGLPSDRFSAERTGGSVSTLTIQRTQQEDSAVYLCASSSRTSGAFEQYFGPGTRLTVT.

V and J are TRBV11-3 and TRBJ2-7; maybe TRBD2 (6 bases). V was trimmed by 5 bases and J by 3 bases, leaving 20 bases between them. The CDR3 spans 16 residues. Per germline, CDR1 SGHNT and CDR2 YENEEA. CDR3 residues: CASSPNPSRGIYEQYF. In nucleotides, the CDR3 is TGTGCCAGCAGCCCTAACCCCTCCCGCGGGATCTACGAGCAGTACTTC.

The CDR3 sequence: CASSPWQGYAYGYTF. Here the CDR3 DNA reads TGTGCCAGCAGTCCCTGGCAGGGGTACGCCTATGGCTACACCTTC. The gene calls are TRBV6-6 and TRBJ1-2, with TRBD1 as a possible D gene (6 bases). CDR3 length: 15 residues. Deletions cut 5 bases from V and 4 bases from J, with 17 bases between. Germline CDR1 MNHNY, CDR2 SVGAGI (reference sequence).